The 25 T cell receptor beta chains reported below all come from one sample, sequenced in a study of T cell responses to AZD1222 COVID-19 vaccine. The table came from immunoSEQ multiplex PCR; TCRdb's copy has only in-frame clones and leaves some out. The repertoire consists of about 100,000 clones, with approximately 89% occurring once and the leading ten covering approximately 3.1%. The sample consisted of peripheral blood, taken on day 0 of MenACWY control vaccination. These receptors originate from an adult in good health.

As to this clone: The junction does not match germline at one end; this may be a read error. The rearrangement links TRBV7-7 to TRBJ2-3; 10 bases line up with TRBD1. The CDR3 totals 15 residues. Germline CDR1 and CDR2: SSHAT and FNYEAQ (reference sequence). CDR3 coding DNA: TGTGCTAGCAGGGCCGGGACAGGGGTGACAGATACGCAGTATTTT. Its protein is CASRAGTGVTDTQYF.

This chain connects TRBV12-3 or TRBV12-4 to TRBJ1-2; D not resolved. Trimming pared 6 bases from V and 4 bases from J, leaving 6 bases between. This CDR3 is 11 amino acids long. DNA of the CDR3: TGTGCCAGCAGCAGAAGCTATGGCTACACCTTC. It specifies CASSRSYGYTF.

The chain joins TRBV7-9 to TRBJ2-1; 10 positions agree with TRBD1. The CDR3 contains 13 residues. Per germline, CDR1 SEHNR and CDR2 FQNEAQ (reference sequence). With 8 bases clipped from V and 4 bases from J, the junction kept 2 bases outside the gene matches. The CDR3 nucleotides read TGTGCCAGCCTGGGACAGGGGTACAATGAGCAGTTCTTC. Its protein is CASLGQGYNEQFF.

The chain links TRBV3-1 (or the pseudogene TRBV3-2) to TRBJ2-7; TRBD1 aligns across 7 bases. The germline CDR1 and CDR2 sequences are LGHDT and YNNKEL (reference sequence). The CDR3 consists of 14 residues. V dropped 4 bases and J dropped 3; count of bases not matched to a gene: 6. The CDR3 bases are TGTGCCAGCAGCCCCGGGACAGATTTCTACGAGCAGTACTTC. Translated: CASSPGTDFYEQYF.

This rearrangement joins TRBV5-4 to TRBJ1-1, with D hard to call. From germline, CDR1 is SGHNT and CDR2 YYREEE (reference sequence). The CDR3 runs to 12 residues. Trimming removed 1 base from V and 5 bases from J, with 6 bases in between. The CDR3 nucleotides are TGTGCCAGCAGCTTGTCCCAAACTGAAGCTTTCTTT. This codes for CASSLSQTEAFF.

This clone was seen only a few times. J is TRBJ1-5 and V is TRBV6-5; possibly TRBD1 for D (6 bases). The CDR3 contains 15 residues. V was clipped by 6 bases and J by 7 bases, with 19 bases between them. The germline gives CDR1 MNHEY, CDR2 SVGAGI. The CDR3 sequence: CASRPTGPFSQPQHF. CDR3 coding DNA: TGTGCCAGCAGACCCACAGGGCCCTTTTCCCAGCCCCAGCATTTT.

The V and J genes are TRBV10-3 and TRBJ1-4; 8 nucleotides align to TRBD1. Germline values: CDR1 ENHRY, CDR2 SYGVKD. Unmatched junction bases numbered 7, after V lost 2 bases and J lost 8 bases. The CDR3 is 15 residues long. This CDR3 reads CAISEPRQGREKLFF. The CDR3 DNA sequence: TGTGCCATCAGTGAGCCCCGACAGGGGAGGGAAAAACTGTTTTTT.

The CDR3 coding sequence is TGTGCCAGCAGTCCGGCGGACAGCAACAAAGCTTTCTTT. Translation gives CASSPADSNKAFF. The chain carries TRBV6-2 or TRBV6-3 and TRBJ1-1; D is perhaps TRBD1 (6 bases). CDR3 length equals 13 residues. Between the trimmed V and J ends, which lost 5 bases and 9 bases, there was a span of 16 bases. Germline CDR1 reads MNHEY; CDR2 reads SVGEGT.

Turning to this clone: Mismatch with germline at one junction end may stem from a read error. The chain links TRBV7-7 to TRBJ2-7; a weak D match, TRBD2 (5 bases). Germline V gives CDR1 SSHAT, CDR2 FNYEAQ (reference sequence). The CDR3 contains 15 residues. The CDR3 DNA follows: TGTGCTAGCAGCTTAGCGCACGGCGAGACCTACGAGCAGTACTTC. Translated, it gives CASSLAHGETYEQYF.

This chain links TRBV7-9 with TRBJ1-5; D gene unclear. The length of the CDR3 is 13 residues. V was trimmed by 3 bases and J by 3 bases, leaving 6 bases between them. Germline V lookup: CDR1 SEHNR, CDR2 FQNEAQ (reference sequence). The CDR3: CASSFENNQPQHF. Written as DNA, the CDR3 is TGTGCCAGCAGCTTTGAGAACAATCAGCCCCAGCATTTT.

The chain employs TRBV10-3 and TRBJ2-7, with 10 bases lining up with TRBD1. The CDR3 runs 15 residues. Trimming took 2 bases from V and 6 from J; bases not matched to a gene: 7. Germline values: CDR1 ENHRY, CDR2 SYGVKD. The CDR3 loop reads CAISEAGTGAGEQYF. CDR3 nucleotide sequence: TGTGCCATCAGTGAGGCGGGGACAGGGGCGGGCGAGCAGTACTTC.

The rearrangement uses TRBV5-1 and TRBJ2-3, with TRBD1 matching 11 bases. Unmatched junction bases numbered 4, after V lost 4 bases and J lost 6 bases. The CDR3 covers 14 residues. Germline CDR1 reads SGHRS; CDR2 reads YFSETQ. CDR3 sequence: CASSAGQGDDTQYF. In DNA form, the CDR3 reads TGCGCCAGCAGCGCGGGACAGGGGGACGATACGCAGTATTTT.

The chain joins TRBV6-1 to TRBJ1-3, with D uncertain. V was clipped by 1 base and J by 0 bases, with 10 bases between them. Per germline, CDR1 MNHNS and CDR2 SASEGT. The CDR3 is 16 residues long. The DNA for the CDR3 is TGTGCCAGCAGTGAAGGTATCGGCTACTCTGGAAACACCATATATTTT. Its protein product is CASSEGIGYSGNTIYF.

The chain has TRBV4-1 and TRBJ2-6; D not certain. CDR1 MGHRA and CDR2 YSYEKL come from the germline V gene. The CDR3 spans 17 residues. Trimming shortened V by 4 bases and J by 4 bases, and 17 bases separated the two germline ends. CDR3 amino acids: CASSLDDHPAGANVLTF. The DNA for the CDR3 is TGCGCCAGCAGCCTGGACGATCATCCAGCCGGGGCCAACGTCCTGACTTTC.

The chain is built from TRBV5-1 and TRBJ2-7; 8 bases are a match to TRBD1. The CDR3 consists of 16 residues. The junction had 8 bases not matched to a gene; V was cut back by 3 bases and J by 0 bases. The germline gives CDR1 SGHRS, CDR2 YFSETQ. CDR3: CASSWGQGASSYEQYF. In nucleotides, the CDR3 is TGCGCCAGCAGCTGGGGGCAGGGGGCGAGCTCCTACGAGCAGTACTTC. The entire variable domain, with the rest obtained from reference TRBV5-1 and TRBJ2-7, is as follows: KAGVTQTPRYLIKTRGQQVTLSCSPISGHRSVSWYQQTPGQGLQFLFEYFSETQRNKGNFPGRFSGRQFSNSRSEMNVSTLELGDSALYLCASSWGQGASSYEQYFGPGTRLTVT.

The rearrangement uses TRBV5-6 and TRBJ2-7; possible D gene TRBD2, 5 bases. This CDR3 is 16 amino acids long. Germline values: CDR1 SGHDT, CDR2 YYEEEE. V was cut by 4 bases and J by 4 bases, with 21 bases left in between. The DNA for the CDR3 is TGTGCCAGCAGCCCCTTCTCGGCACATCGGGGATACGAGCAGTACTTC. Residues: CASSPFSAHRGYEQYF.

This rearrangement joins TRBV10-2 to TRBJ1-1; no clear D gene. CDR1 is WSHSY, CDR2 SAAADI, per germline. CDR3 length: 12 residues. Trimming stripped 3 bases from V and 3 bases from J, with 5 bases between. In DNA, the CDR3 is TGCGCCAGCAGTGAAGGGTACACTGAAGCTTTCTTT. Its protein product is CASSEGYTEAFF.

This chain links TRBV30 with TRBJ2-2; 10 positions agree with TRBD1. Germline V gives CDR1 GTSNPN, CDR2 SVGIG (reference sequence). V trimming: 3 bases; J trimming: 4 bases; junction bases outside the gene matches: 5. CDR3 size: 15 residues. CDR3 protein: CAWRPWDRGTGELFF. The CDR3 DNA reads TGTGCCTGGAGACCATGGGACAGGGGCACCGGGGAGCTGTTTTTT.

J is TRBJ1-4 and V is TRBV28, with D unresolved. The CDR3 consists of 14 residues. Trimming removed 3 bases at V and 6 bases at J, with 11 bases between. From germline, CDR1 is MDHEN and CDR2 SYDVKM. The CDR3 spells CASSFLTEDEKLFF. The CDR3 DNA is TGTGCCAGCAGTTTTTTGACGGAGGATGAAAAACTGTTTTTT. Drawing the rest from reference TRBV28 and TRBJ1-4, the complete variable domain is DVKVTQSSRYLVKRTGEKVFLECVQDMDHENMFWYRQDPGLGLRLIYFSYDVKMKEKGDIPEGYSVSREKKERFSLILESASTNQTSMYLCASSFLTEDEKLFFGSGTQLSVL.

The chain couples TRBV9 to TRBJ2-1; D is uncertain. The CDR3 totals 15 residues. The germline V gene encodes CDR1 SGDLS and CDR2 YYNGEE. V was shortened by 4 bases and J by 2 bases, with 13 bases between the two germline ends. CDR3 region: CASSPGLSTYNEQFF. In DNA, the CDR3 is TGTGCCAGCAGCCCTGGGCTTAGCACCTACAATGAGCAGTTCTTC.

The V and J genes are TRBV5-4 and TRBJ1-6; no definite D call. CDR3 length: 13 residues. The germline V and J ends were trimmed by 0 bases and 5 bases, with 3 bases remaining between them. From germline, CDR1 is SGHNT and CDR2 YYREEE (reference sequence). The CDR3 region has the DNA TGTGCCAGCAGCTTGGGGCATAATTCACCCCTCCACTTT. It codes for CASSLGHNSPLHF.

V is TRBV6-5 and J is TRBJ1-2; TRBD1 matches at 7 bases. Germline V lookup: CDR1 MNHEY, CDR2 SVGAGI. This CDR3 contains 16 residues. V gave up 2 bases and J gave up 5 bases; unmatched junction bases: 11. CDR3 loop: CASSYASGRGEYGYTF. The CDR3 DNA reads TGTGCCAGCAGTTACGCGTCAGGCAGGGGGGAATATGGCTACACCTTC.

This rearrangement joins TRBV10-3 to TRBJ2-3; no reliable D call. Trimming removed 0 bases at V and 8 bases at J, with 24 bases between. Per germline, CDR1 ENHRY and CDR2 SYGVKD. The CDR3 is made up of 18 amino acids. CDR3 sequence reads: CAISESSLDGTTRGTQYF. The CDR3 coding sequence is TGTGCCATCAGTGAGTCGTCTTTGGACGGAACCACCCGTGGTACGCAGTATTTT.

This sequence joins TRBV29-1 and TRBJ1-5; 8 bases line up with TRBD1. The J segment lost 7 bases and the V segment lost 5 bases, leaving 7 bases of the junction unmatched. The CDR3 runs 13 residues. CDR1 and CDR2 (germline): SQVTM, ANQGSEA. The CDR3 coding sequence is TGCAGCGTTAGCCAGGGGGCTGGGCAGCCCCAGCATTTT. As protein: CSVSQGAGQPQHF.

V usage is TRBV11-3 and J usage is TRBJ1-2, with D unclear. The CDR3 covers 14 residues. V gave up 0 bases and J gave up 6 bases, with 11 bases separating them. Germline lookup yields CDR1 SGHNT and CDR2 YENEEA. As DNA, the CDR3 is TGTGCCAGCAGCTTAGATCCTTCTGGGGATGGCTACACCTTC. Translated, it gives CASSLDPSGDGYTF.